What follows describes a single T cell receptor (beta chain). Its target is unknown. CDR3 length: 13 amino acids. V shed 3 bases, J shed 3 bases, and the junction held 1 base outside the gene matches. Germline values: CDR1 SGHTA, CDR2 FQGNSA. This sample stems from a study of graft-versus-host responses after intestinal transplantation. Study as a whole: Every one of the recipients received anti-thymocyte globulin induction and afterwards took tacrolimus and steroids for around three years. Findings and limits, study-wide: Graft-versus-host to host-versus-graft clonal ratios in allografts were high in patients with graft-donor T cell macrochimerism.

Processed graft tissue released its intraepithelial and lamina propria lymphocytes. Profiled with immunoSEQ multiplex PCR; TCRdb holds only in-frame clones, not every one. The sample comprises about 11,000 clones, roughly 79% of which are singletons, and 9% to 10% rests with the top ten. This receptor was taken from a human patient who received an intestinal transplant, so some T cells may come from the graft donor. This chain joins TRBV7-2 and TRBJ2-5; 7 bases agree with TRBD1. The material was ileum tissue, obtained 23 days after intestinal transplant. The CDR3 coding sequence is TGTGCCAGCAGCTTTGACAGGGAAGAGACCCAGTACTTC. Protein product: CASSFDREETQYF.